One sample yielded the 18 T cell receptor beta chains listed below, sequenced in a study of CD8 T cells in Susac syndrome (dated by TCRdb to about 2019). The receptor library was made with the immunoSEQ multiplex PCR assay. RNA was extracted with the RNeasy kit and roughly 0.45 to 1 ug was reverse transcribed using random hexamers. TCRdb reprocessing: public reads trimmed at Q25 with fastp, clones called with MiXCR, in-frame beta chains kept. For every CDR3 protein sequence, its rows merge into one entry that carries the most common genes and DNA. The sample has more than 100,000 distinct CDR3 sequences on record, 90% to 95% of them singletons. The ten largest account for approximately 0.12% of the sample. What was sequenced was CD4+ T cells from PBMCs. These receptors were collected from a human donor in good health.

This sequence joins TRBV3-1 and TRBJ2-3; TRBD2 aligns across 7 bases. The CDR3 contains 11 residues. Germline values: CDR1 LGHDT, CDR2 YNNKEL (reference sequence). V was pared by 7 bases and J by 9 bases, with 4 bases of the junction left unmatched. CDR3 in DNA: TGTGCCAGCACTAACGGGGGGACGCAGTATTTT. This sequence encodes CASTNGGTQYF.

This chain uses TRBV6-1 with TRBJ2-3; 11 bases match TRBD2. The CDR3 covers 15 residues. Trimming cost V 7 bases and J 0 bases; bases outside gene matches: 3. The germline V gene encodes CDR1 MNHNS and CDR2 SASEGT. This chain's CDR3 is CASIWTSGSTDTQYF. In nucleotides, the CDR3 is TGTGCCAGCATTTGGACTAGCGGGAGCACAGATACGCAGTATTTT.

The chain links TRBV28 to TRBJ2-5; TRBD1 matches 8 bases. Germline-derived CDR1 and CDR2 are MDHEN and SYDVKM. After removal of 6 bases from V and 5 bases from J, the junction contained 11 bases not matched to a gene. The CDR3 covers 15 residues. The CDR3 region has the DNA TGTGCCAGCAGATCAAGGCAGGGGGCGGTGGAGACCCAGTACTTC. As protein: CASRSRQGAVETQYF.

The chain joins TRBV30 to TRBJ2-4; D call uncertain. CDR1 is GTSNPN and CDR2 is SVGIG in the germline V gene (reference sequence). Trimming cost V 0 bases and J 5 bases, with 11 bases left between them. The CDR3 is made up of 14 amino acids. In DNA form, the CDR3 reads TGTGCCTGGAGTGTATGGGATGTGCAAAACATTCAGTACTTC. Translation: CAWSVWDVQNIQYF.

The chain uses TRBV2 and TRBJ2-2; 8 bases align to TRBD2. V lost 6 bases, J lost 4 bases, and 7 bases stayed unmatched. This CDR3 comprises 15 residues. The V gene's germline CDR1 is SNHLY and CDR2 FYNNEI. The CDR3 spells CASRTPSGPTGELFF. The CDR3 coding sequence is TGTGCCAGCAGAACCCCTAGCGGGCCCACCGGGGAGCTGTTTTTT. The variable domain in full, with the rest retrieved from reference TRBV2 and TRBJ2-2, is EPEVTQTPSHQVTQMGQEVILRCVPISNHLYFYWYRQILGQKVEFLVSFYNNEISEKSEIFDDQFSVERPDGSNFTLKIRSTKLEDSAMYFCASRTPSGPTGELFFGEGSRLTVL.

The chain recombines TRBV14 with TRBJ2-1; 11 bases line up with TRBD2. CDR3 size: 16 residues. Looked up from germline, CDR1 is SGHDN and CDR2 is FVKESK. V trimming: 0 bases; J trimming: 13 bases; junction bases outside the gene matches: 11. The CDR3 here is CASSQDRLAGGMDQFF. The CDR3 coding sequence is TGTGCCAGCAGCCAAGATCGGTTAGCGGGGGGGATGGATCAGTTCTTC.

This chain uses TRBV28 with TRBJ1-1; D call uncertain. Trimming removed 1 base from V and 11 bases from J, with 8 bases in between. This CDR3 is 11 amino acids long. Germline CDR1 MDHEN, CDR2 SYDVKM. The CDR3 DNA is TGTGCCAGCAGTTTATACCGAGTCGCTTTCTTT. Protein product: CASSLYRVAFF.

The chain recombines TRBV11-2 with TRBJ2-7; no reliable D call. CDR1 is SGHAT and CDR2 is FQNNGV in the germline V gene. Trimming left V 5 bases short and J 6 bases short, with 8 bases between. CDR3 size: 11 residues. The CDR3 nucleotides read TGTGCCAGCAGCCCGTTTCTCGAGCAGTACTTC. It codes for CASSPFLEQYF.

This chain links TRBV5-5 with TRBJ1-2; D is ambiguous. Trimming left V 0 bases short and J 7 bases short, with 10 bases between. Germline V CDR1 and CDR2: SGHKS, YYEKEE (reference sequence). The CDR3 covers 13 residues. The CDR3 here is CASSLAVNGGYTF. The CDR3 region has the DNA TGTGCCAGCAGCTTGGCCGTTAATGGTGGCTACACCTTC.

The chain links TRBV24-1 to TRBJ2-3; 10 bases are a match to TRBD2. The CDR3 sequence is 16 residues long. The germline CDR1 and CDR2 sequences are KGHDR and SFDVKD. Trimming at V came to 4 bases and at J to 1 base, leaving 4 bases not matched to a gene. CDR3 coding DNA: TGTGCCACCAGTGACCCCGGACTAGCGGGCACAGATACGCAGTATTTT. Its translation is CATSDPGLAGTDTQYF.

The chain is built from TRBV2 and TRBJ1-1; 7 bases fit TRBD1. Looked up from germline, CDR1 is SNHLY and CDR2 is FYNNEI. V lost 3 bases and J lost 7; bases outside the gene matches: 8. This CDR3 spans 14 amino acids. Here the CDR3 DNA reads TGTGCCAGCAGTGAGGTTGGGAGGGACAGTGAAGCTTTCTTT. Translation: CASSEVGRDSEAFF.

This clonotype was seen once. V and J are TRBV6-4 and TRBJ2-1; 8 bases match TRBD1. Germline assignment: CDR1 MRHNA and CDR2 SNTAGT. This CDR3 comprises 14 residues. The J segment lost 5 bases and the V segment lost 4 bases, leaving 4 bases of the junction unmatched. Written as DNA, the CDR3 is TGTGCCAGCAGTGGACAGGGGATTAACAATGAGCAGTTCTTC. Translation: CASSGQGINNEQFF.

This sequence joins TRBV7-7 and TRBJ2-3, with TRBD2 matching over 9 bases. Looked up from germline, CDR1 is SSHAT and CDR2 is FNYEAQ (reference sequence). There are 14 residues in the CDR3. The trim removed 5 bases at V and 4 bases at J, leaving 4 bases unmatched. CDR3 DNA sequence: TGTGCCAGCAGCCCGGGGACTAGCTCAGATACGCAGTATTTT. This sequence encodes CASSPGTSSDTQYF. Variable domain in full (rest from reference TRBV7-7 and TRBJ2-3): GAGVSQSPRYKVTKRGQDVTLRCDPISSHATLYWYQQALGQGPEFLTYFNYEAQPDKSGLPSDRFSAERPEGSISTLTIQRTEQRDSAMYRCASSPGTSSDTQYFGPGTRLTVL.

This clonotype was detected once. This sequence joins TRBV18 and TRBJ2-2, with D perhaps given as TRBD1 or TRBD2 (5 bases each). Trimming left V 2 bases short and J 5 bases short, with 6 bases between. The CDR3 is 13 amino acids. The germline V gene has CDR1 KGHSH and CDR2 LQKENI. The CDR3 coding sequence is TGTGCCAGCTCACCATGGGGGACCGGGGAGCTGTTTTTT. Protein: CASSPWGTGELFF. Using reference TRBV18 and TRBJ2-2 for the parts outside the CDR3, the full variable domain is NAGVMQNPRHLVRRRGQEARLRCSPMKGHSHVYWYRQLPEEGLKFMVYLQKENIIDESGMPKERFSAEFPKEGPSILRIQQVVRGDSAAYFCASSPWGTGELFFGEGSRLTVL.

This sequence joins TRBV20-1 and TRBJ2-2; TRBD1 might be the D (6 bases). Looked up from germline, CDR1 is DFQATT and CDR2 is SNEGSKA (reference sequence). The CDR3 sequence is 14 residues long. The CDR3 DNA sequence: TGCATTGCCAAACCCTGGACAGAACCCGGGGAGCTGTTTTTT. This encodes CIAKPWTEPGELFF.

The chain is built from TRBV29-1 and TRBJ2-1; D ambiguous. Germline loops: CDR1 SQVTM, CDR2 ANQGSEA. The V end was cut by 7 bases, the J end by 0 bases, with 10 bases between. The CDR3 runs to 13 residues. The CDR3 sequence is CSGGSSSYNEQFF. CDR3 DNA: TGCAGCGGGGGTAGTTCCTCCTACAATGAGCAGTTCTTC.

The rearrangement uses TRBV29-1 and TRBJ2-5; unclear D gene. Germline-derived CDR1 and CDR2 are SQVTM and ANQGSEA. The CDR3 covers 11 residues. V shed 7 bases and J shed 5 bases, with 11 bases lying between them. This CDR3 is CSASAMETQYF. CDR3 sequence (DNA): TGCAGCGCCTCCGCCATGGAGACCCAGTACTTC.

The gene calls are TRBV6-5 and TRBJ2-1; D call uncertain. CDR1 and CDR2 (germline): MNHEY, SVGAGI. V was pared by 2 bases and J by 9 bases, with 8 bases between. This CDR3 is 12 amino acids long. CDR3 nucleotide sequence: TGTGCCAGCAGTTACGGAGTCTCTGAGCAGTTCTTC. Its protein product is CASSYGVSEQFF.